This T cell receptor beta chain originates from a study of technical replicates of blood from a few donors. This CDR3 has 15 residues. The V and J ends lost 3 bases and 7 bases respectively, with 19 bases between them. Germline V gives CDR1 SGHTA, CDR2 FQGNSA. The protocol was immunoSEQ multiplex PCR, while the TCRdb copy is restricted to in-frame clones and leaves out a portion. The sample includes roughly 93,000 clones, roughly 95% of them seen just once. This receptor was taken from a human donor in good health. The sequencing sample was made of T cells isolated from PBMCs. J is TRBJ2-7 and V is TRBV7-2, with a possible D match to TRBD2 (5 bases). The CDR3 sequence is CASSFYGNAEREQYF. CDR3 in DNA: TGTGCCAGCAGCTTCTACGGGAACGCCGAGAGAGAGCAGTACTTC.